The next 16 T cell receptor beta chains were all read from a single sample in a study of quantifying T cell responses using KT2 cells (dated by TCRdb to about 2017). A note on the overall study: RNA was DNase-treated and reverse transcribed with TCR alpha and beta constant-region primers, mostly using SuperScript III.

Libraries were constructed by UMI-ligation and nested PCR. Sequencing used an Illumina MiSeq. Using T4 RNA ligase 1, a single-stranded oligonucleotide bearing the Illumina SP2 sequence plus a UMI was ligated onto the 3' end of the cDNA. PCR1 was run for approximately 4 cycles (98 degrees C for 15 s, 69 degrees C for 30 s, 72 degrees C for 40 s), and an equimolar mix of RC1.1 and RC1.2, covering TRBC1 and TRBC2, was used as the beta primer. TCRdb handled the public reads itself, with Q25 trimming in fastp and clone calling in MiXCR, and kept productive beta chains. CDR3 protein duplicates are merged, each entry listing the most common genes and DNA. Across this sample there are 31,000 or so distinct CDR3 sequences, with 10% seen only once. 9.7% of the sample belongs to the ten largest clones. The sequenced sample was PBMCs spiked with cells of the T cell clone KT2. These receptors all stem from a human donor.

Many counts were recorded for this clonotype. CDR3 region: CASSLGESGNTIYF. CDR3 nucleotides: TGCGCCAGCAGCTTGGGGGAATCAGGAAACACCATATATTTT. The chain recombines TRBV5-1 with TRBJ1-3; no firm D call. The CDR3 sequence is 14 residues long. The V end was cut by 0 bases, the J end by 4 bases, with 8 bases between. Germline CDR1 SGHRS, CDR2 YFSETQ. Full variable domain (rest looked up from reference TRBV5-1 and TRBJ1-3): KAGVTQTPRYLIKTRGQQVTLSCSPISGHRSVSWYQQTPGQGLQFLFEYFSETQRNKGNFPGRFSGRQFSNSRSEMNVSTLELGDSALYLCASSLGESGNTIYFGEGSWLTVV.

Only a few counts were recorded for this clonotype. The chain carries TRBV24-1 and TRBJ2-1, with D possibly matching TRBD1 (8 bases). Per the germline V gene, CDR1 is KGHDR and CDR2 is SFDVKD. The CDR3 spans 16 residues. V was clipped by 3 bases and J by 3 bases, with 14 bases between them. Here the CDR3 DNA reads TGTGCCACCAGTGATGTACAGGGGGGGGTCTACAATGAGCAGTTCTTC. This encodes CATSDVQGGVYNEQFF.

This clonotype was counted many times. The rearrangement joins TRBV6-5 to TRBJ2-1, with 8 bases fitting TRBD1. The CDR3 is 16 amino acids. Germline-derived CDR1 and CDR2 are MNHEY and SVGAGI. V gave up 0 bases and J gave up 10 bases; unmatched junction bases: 11. The CDR3 nucleotides are TGTGCCAGCAGTTACTCGGCAATGGACAGGGCGGGGGAGCAGTTCTTC. It translates to CASSYSAMDRAGEQFF.

The chain employs TRBV5-4 and TRBJ2-3, with D perhaps assigned TRBD1 or TRBD2 (6 bases each). Germline CDR1 reads SGHNT; CDR2 reads YYREEE (reference sequence). V lost 0 bases and J 3 bases, leaving 11 bases between the germline ends. The CDR3 contains 15 residues. CDR3 sequence: CASSLDGGATDTQYF. The CDR3 DNA reads TGTGCCAGCAGCTTGGACGGGGGCGCAACAGATACGCAGTATTTT. Full variable domain (rest looked up from reference TRBV5-4 and TRBJ2-3): ETGVTQSPTHLIKTRGQQVTLRCSSQSGHNTVSWYQQALGQGPQFIFQYYREEENGRGNFPPRFSGLQFPNYSSELNVNALELDDSALYLCASSLDGGATDTQYFGPGTRLTVL.

The chain is built from TRBV3-1 and TRBJ2-2; 7 nucleotides line up with TRBD2. The CDR3 extends over 15 amino acids. V lost 4 bases, J lost 4 bases, and 6 bases stayed unmatched. In germline, CDR1 is LGHDT, CDR2 YNNKEL (reference sequence). The CDR3 loop reads CASSPTSPSTGELFF. CDR3 DNA: TGTGCCAGCAGCCCGACTAGCCCTTCCACCGGGGAGCTGTTTTTT. The complete variable domain, with remaining parts taken from reference TRBV3-1 and TRBJ2-2, reads DTAVSQTPKYLVTQMGNDKSIKCEQNLGHDTMYWYKQDSKKFLKIMFSYNNKELIINETVPNRFSPKSPDKAHLNLHINSLELGDSAVYFCASSPTSPSTGELFFGEGSRLTVL.

This clonotype has a handful of counts. The J gene is TRBJ2-3, the V gene TRBV15; D is unresolved. The length of the CDR3 is 15 residues. Germline CDR1 reads LNHNV; CDR2 reads YYDKDF (reference sequence). Trimming shortened V by 1 base and J by 0 bases, and 8 bases separated the two germline ends. The CDR3 DNA is TGTGCCACCAGCAGAGGGGCGTCCAGCACAGATACGCAGTATTTT. Translating it yields CATSRGASSTDTQYF.

This clonotype was seen many times. This rearrangement joins TRBV6-2 or TRBV6-3 to TRBJ2-7; a possible D gene is TRBD2 (6 bases). The germline V gene has CDR1 MNHEY and CDR2 SVGEGT. V was shortened by 7 bases and J by 3 bases, with 13 bases between the two germline ends. CDR3 length: 13 residues. The CDR3 loop is CASTHGGVYEQYF. As DNA, the CDR3 is TGTGCCAGCACCCACGGCGGGGTCTACGAGCAGTACTTC.

This rearrangement joins TRBV7-6 to TRBJ2-3; D remains unclear. The CDR3 consists of 12 residues. Germline lookup yields CDR1 SGHVS and CDR2 FNYEAQ. Between the trimmed V and J ends, which lost 1 base and 6 bases, there was a span of 5 bases. CDR3 DNA sequence: TGTGCCAGCAGCTTAGGATTCGATACGCAGTATTTT. Residues: CASSLGFDTQYF.

This clonotype appeared a few times. The gene calls are TRBV20-1 and TRBJ1-1; D possibly corresponds to TRBD1 (5 bases). CDR1 is DFQATT, CDR2 SNEGSKA, per germline (reference sequence). The CDR3 runs to 12 residues. V was shortened by 7 bases and J by 4 bases, with 13 bases between the two germline ends. The CDR3 coding sequence is TGCAGTGTGGTGCCAGGGTTCACTGAAGCTTTCTTT. Protein product: CSVVPGFTEAFF.

This clonotype has a count of ten or more. This chain joins TRBV6-2 or TRBV6-3 and TRBJ2-1, with TRBD2 matching 7 bases. V trimming: 5 bases; J trimming: 6 bases; junction bases outside the gene matches: 16. The CDR3 has 17 amino acids. Germline V gene data show CDR1 as MNHEY and CDR2 as SVGEGT. The CDR3 loop is CASSDPSVGGSFNEQFF. In nucleotides, the CDR3 is TGTGCCAGCAGTGACCCCAGCGTAGGCGGGAGTTTCAATGAGCAGTTCTTC.

This clonotype turned up a few times. V and J are TRBV7-2 and TRBJ1-2; D may be TRBD1 (5 bases). Germline V CDR1 and CDR2: SGHTA, FQGNSA. This CDR3 spans 13 amino acids. V was clipped by 3 bases and J by 4 bases, with 9 bases between them. The CDR3 DNA is TGTGCCAGCAGCTTCAGGGAGGGCTATGGCTACACCTTC. Its translation: CASSFREGYGYTF.

This clonotype came up many times. The chain combines TRBV7-9 with TRBJ1-1, with 7 bases that match TRBD1. Trimming removed 4 bases from V and 0 bases from J; junction bases left unmatched: 2. Germline V lookup: CDR1 SEHNR, CDR2 FQNEAQ (reference sequence). There are 14 residues in the CDR3. In nucleotides, the CDR3 is TGTGCCAGCAGCTCGACAGGGCTGAACACTGAAGCTTTCTTT. This encodes CASSSTGLNTEAFF.

This clonotype was seen only a few times. This chain connects TRBV7-9 to TRBJ2-7; no clear D gene. V was cut by 8 bases and J by 2 bases, with 10 bases left in between. This CDR3 is built from 12 residues. The germline V gene encodes CDR1 SEHNR and CDR2 FQNEAQ (reference sequence). CDR3 sequence (DNA): TGTGCCAGCGGTCCCGAGACCTACGAGCAGTACTTC. It codes for CASGPETYEQYF.

The V gene is TRBV10-2, the J gene TRBJ1-1, with a weak D call TRBD1 (6 bases). The germline V gene encodes CDR1 WSHSY and CDR2 SAAADI. The CDR3 is made up of 12 amino acids. V gave up 5 bases and J gave up 6 bases, with 10 bases separating them. CDR3 residues: CASSFRGPEAFF. The CDR3, as DNA: TGCGCCAGCAGTTTCAGGGGCCCTGAAGCTTTCTTT.

This clonotype was picked up a small number of times. The chain is built from TRBV14 and TRBJ1-2; 11 bases are shared with TRBD1. The ends lost 4 bases at V and 6 bases at J; junction bases unmatched: 7. Germline V gives CDR1 SGHDN, CDR2 FVKESK. The CDR3 consists of 15 residues. CDR3 DNA: TGTGCCAGCAGCCCGAACCGGGACAGGGGGAATGGCTACACCTTC. As protein: CASSPNRDRGNGYTF.

In this sample, this clonotype turned up many times. The CDR3 DNA sequence: TGTGCCAGCAACCAAGTGGGGCCCCAGCATTTT. Its translation is CASNQVGPQHF. The chain employs TRBV6-6 and TRBJ1-5; D gene ambiguous. Germline-derived CDR1 and CDR2 are MNHNY and SVGAGI (reference sequence). CDR3 size: 11 residues. V lost 7 bases to trimming and J lost 9 bases, with 10 bases between them.